This T cell receptor beta chain was sequenced in a study of identical twins. Study-level findings and limits: Surplus twin overlap in beta out-of-frame sequences was less pronounced.

Worth noting for this clonotype: Its target is not known.

The CDR3 sequence is 15 residues long. The germline gives CDR1 SGHRS, CDR2 YFSETQ. The V gene lost 4 bases and the J gene lost 0 bases, with 10 bases spanning the gap. TCRdb ran MiXCR on the 5' RACE reads and lists one entry per CDR3 protein. The sample has about 810,000 distinct CDR3 sequences, 9% to 15% seen once. These data were likewise used in another study, on yellow fever vaccine responses in identical twins.

V and J are TRBV5-1 and TRBJ1-4; unclear D gene. The source material was PBMCs. This receptor was identified in a woman aged 18-35 years in good health. This chain's CDR3 is CASSPGWATNEKLFF. In DNA form, the CDR3 reads TGCGCCAGCAGCCCTGGATGGGCAACTAATGAAAAACTGTTTTTT.